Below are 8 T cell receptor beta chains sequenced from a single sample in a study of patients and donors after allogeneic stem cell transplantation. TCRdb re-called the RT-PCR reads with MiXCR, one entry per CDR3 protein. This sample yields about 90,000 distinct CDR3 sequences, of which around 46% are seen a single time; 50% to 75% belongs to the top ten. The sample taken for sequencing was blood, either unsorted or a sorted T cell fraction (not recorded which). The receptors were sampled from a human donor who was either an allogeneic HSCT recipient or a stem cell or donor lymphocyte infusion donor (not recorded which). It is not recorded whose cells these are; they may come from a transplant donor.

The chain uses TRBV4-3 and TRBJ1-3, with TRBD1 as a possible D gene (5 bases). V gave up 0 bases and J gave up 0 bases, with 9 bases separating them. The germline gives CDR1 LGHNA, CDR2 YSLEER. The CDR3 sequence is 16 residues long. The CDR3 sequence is CASSQDWGLSGNTIYF. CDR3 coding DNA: TGCGCCAGCAGCCAAGATTGGGGACTCTCTGGAAACACCATATATTTT.

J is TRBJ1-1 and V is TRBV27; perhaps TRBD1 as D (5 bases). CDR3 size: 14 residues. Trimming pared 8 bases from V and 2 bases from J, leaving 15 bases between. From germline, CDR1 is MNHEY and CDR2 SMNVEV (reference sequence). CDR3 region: CASRKGRLNTEAFF. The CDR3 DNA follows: TGTGCCAGCCGCAAGGGGCGGTTAAACACTGAAGCTTTCTTT.

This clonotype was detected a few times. The CDR3 sequence is CASSQEIGRREKLFF. The CDR3 nucleotides are TGTGCCAGCAGCCAAGAAATTGGGCGGCGTGAAAAACTGTTTTTT. The chain uses TRBV4-2 and TRBJ1-4; no clear D gene. Germline-derived CDR1 and CDR2 are LGHNA and YNFKEQ. The CDR3 is made up of 15 amino acids. The V gene lost 0 bases and the J gene lost 7 bases, with 12 bases spanning the gap.

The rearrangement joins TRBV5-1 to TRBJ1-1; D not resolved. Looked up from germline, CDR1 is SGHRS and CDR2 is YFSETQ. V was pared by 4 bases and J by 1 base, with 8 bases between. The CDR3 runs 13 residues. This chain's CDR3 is CASSPQQNTEAFF. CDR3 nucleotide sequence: TGCGCCAGCAGCCCCCAACAGAACACTGAAGCTTTCTTT.

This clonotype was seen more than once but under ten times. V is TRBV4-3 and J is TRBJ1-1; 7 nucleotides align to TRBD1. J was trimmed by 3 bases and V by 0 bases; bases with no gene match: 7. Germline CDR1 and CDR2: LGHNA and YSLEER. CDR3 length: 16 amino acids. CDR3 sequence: CASSQEYGQGDTEAFF. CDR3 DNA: TGCGCCAGCAGCCAAGAGTACGGTCAGGGGGACACTGAAGCTTTCTTT.

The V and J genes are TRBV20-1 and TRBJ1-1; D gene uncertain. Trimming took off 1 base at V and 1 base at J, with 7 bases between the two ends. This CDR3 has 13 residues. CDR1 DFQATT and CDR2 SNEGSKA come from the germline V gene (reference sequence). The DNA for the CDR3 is TGCAGTGCTAGAGGGACTTGGAACACTGAAGCTTTCTTT. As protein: CSARGTWNTEAFF.

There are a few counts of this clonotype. The CDR3 sequence: CASSHRDSKDSNQPQHF. In DNA, the CDR3 is TGTGCCAGCAGCCACCGGGACAGCAAAGATAGCAATCAGCCCCAGCATTTT. V and J are TRBV13 and TRBJ1-5, with 7 bases matching TRBD1. The trim removed 5 bases at V and 0 bases at J, leaving 10 bases unmatched. The CDR3 is made up of 17 amino acids. The germline V gene has CDR1 PRHDT and CDR2 FYEKMQ (reference sequence).

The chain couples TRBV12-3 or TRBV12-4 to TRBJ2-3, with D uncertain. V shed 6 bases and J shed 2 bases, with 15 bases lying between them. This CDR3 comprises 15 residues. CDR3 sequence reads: CASRPQKVLTDTQYF. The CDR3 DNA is TGTGCCAGCAGACCTCAGAAAGTACTCACAGATACGCAGTATTTT.